The 11 T cell receptor beta chains given below trace back to one sample, sequenced in a study of T cells after yellow fever vaccination. TCRdb called the 5' RACE reads again in MiXCR, with one record for every CDR3 protein. The sample consists of about 160,000 distinct CDR3 sequences, approximately 6.8% of them appearing once. The sample here was CD4+ T cells sorted from PBMCs, taken around 5 days after the first yellow fever vaccination. The receptors come from a man aged 18 to 30 who received the YFV17D yellow fever vaccine.

This clonotype showed up many times. The V call is TRBV7-8, the J call TRBJ2-2, with a tentative D call TRBD1 (6 bases). The CDR3 extends over 16 amino acids. Trimming cost V 2 bases and J 1 base, with 11 bases left between them. CDR1 is SGHVS, CDR2 FQNEAQ, per germline. CDR3 in DNA: TGTGCCAGCAGCTTACGGCAGGGGCAGAACACCGGGGAGCTGTTTTTT. Translating gives CASSLRQGQNTGELFF.

In this sample, this clonotype turned up many times. This chain uses TRBV5-1 with TRBJ2-7; D unclear. Germline CDR1 reads SGHRS; CDR2 reads YFSETQ. The CDR3 contains 14 residues. Trimming removed 0 bases from V and 2 bases from J, with 9 bases in between. The chain's CDR3 is CASSLDPRPYEQYF. Written as DNA, the CDR3 is TGCGCCAGCAGCTTGGACCCCCGGCCCTACGAGCAGTACTTC.

Comment on this clonotype: A much larger clone differs from this one at a single base, so this may be a read error. The chain couples TRBV7-2 to TRBJ2-3; 9 bases are shared with TRBD2. This CDR3 is 14 amino acids long. CDR1 is SGHTA, CDR2 FQGNSA, per germline. With 9 bases clipped from V and 2 bases from J, the junction kept 6 bases outside the gene matches. The CDR3 coding sequence is TGTGCCAGAAAGAGCGGGGGGAACACAGATACGCAGTATTTT. This codes for CARKSGGNTDTQYF.

This clonotype was seen many times. J is TRBJ1-1 and V is TRBV6-4; D is uncertain. V was trimmed by 5 bases and J by 2 bases, leaving 9 bases between them. Germline V gene data show CDR1 as MRHNA and CDR2 as SNTAGT. This CDR3 has 13 residues. CDR3 coding DNA: TGTGCCAGCAGTTACGACGGAAACACTGAAGCTTTCTTT. Residues: CASSYDGNTEAFF.

This clonotype was recorded many times. The chain's CDR3 is CASSVEGSNEQFF. In DNA, the CDR3 is TGTGCCAGCAGTGTGGAGGGGTCCAATGAGCAGTTCTTC. The genes are TRBV2 and TRBJ2-1; perhaps TRBD2 as D (6 bases). The V gene lost 4 bases and the J gene lost 6 bases, with 10 bases spanning the gap. The CDR3 sequence is 13 residues long. Per the germline V gene, CDR1 is SNHLY and CDR2 is FYNNEI.

This clonotype was counted at least ten times. The chain joins TRBV12-3 or TRBV12-4 to TRBJ2-7; D may correspond to TRBD1 or TRBD2 (5 bases each). The CDR3 contains 14 residues. Deletions cut 6 bases from V and 0 bases from J, with 12 bases between. As DNA, the CDR3 is TGTGCCAGCAGCCCAACTAGGGGCTCCTACGAGCAGTACTTC. Translation: CASSPTRGSYEQYF.

In this sample, this clonotype turned up many times. V usage is TRBV5-6 and J usage is TRBJ1-5, with TRBD1 identical over 9 bases. CDR1 and CDR2 from the germline V gene are SGHDT and YYEEEE. The CDR3 is made up of 15 amino acids. With V trimmed by 5 bases and J by 2 bases, 5 bases remained unmatched. The CDR3 reads CASSLTGGGNQPQHF. The CDR3 bases are TGTGCCAGCAGTCTTACAGGGGGCGGCAATCAGCCCCAGCATTTT. The full variable domain, rest sourced from reference TRBV5-6 and TRBJ1-5, is DAGVTQSPTHLIKTRGQQVTLRCSPKSGHDTVSWYQQALGQGPQFIFQYYEEEERQRGNFPDRFSGHQFPNYSSELNVNALLLGDSALYLCASSLTGGGNQPQHFGDGTRLSIL.

This clonotype was picked up many times. The chain joins TRBV6-5 to TRBJ1-2; 9 bases fit TRBD1. The germline CDR1 and CDR2 sequences are MNHEY and SVGAGI. The CDR3 sequence is 15 residues long. Trimming took 8 bases from V and 5 from J; bases not matched to a gene: 12. The CDR3 sequence is CASSYTGTGKYGYTF. The CDR3 DNA follows: TGTGCCAGCTCTTATACCGGGACAGGGAAGTATGGCTACACCTTC.

This clonotype was picked up many times. V usage is TRBV20-1 and J usage is TRBJ1-5; D unresolved. The germline gives CDR1 DFQATT, CDR2 SNEGSKA (reference sequence). The CDR3 has 12 amino acids. V lost 6 bases and J lost 9, with 15 bases in between. The CDR3 loop reads CSASGGGGPQHF. Written as DNA, the CDR3 is TGCAGTGCCAGCGGAGGTGGAGGGCCCCAGCATTTT.

There are many counts of this clonotype. V is TRBV6-2 or TRBV6-3 and J is TRBJ2-7; 9 positions match TRBD1. The CDR3 sequence is 16 residues long. Germline V gives CDR1 MNHEY, CDR2 SVGEGT. V was pared by 6 bases and J by 1 base, with 10 bases of the junction left unmatched. CDR3 loop: CASRPEGQGNSYEQYV. The CDR3 nucleotides read TGTGCCAGCAGACCCGAAGGACAGGGGAATTCCTACGAGCAGTACGTC.

At least ten counts were recorded for this clonotype. CDR3 nucleotide sequence: TGTGCCAGCAGCCGGGGGGGACTAGCGGAGACCCAGTACTTC. It specifies CASSRGGLAETQYF. V and J are TRBV5-5 and TRBJ2-5; 10 nucleotides agree with TRBD2. V was pared by 4 bases and J by 5 bases, with 5 bases of the junction left unmatched. The CDR3 has 14 amino acids. CDR1 and CDR2 (germline): SGHKS, YYEKEE (reference sequence).